The 29 T cell receptor beta chains presented below share a single source sample, sequenced in a study of T cell repertoires in cytomegalovirus infection. These receptors' antigens are unknown. TCRdb called the reads again in MiXCR, with one record for every CDR3 protein. This repertoire shows some 500,000 distinct CDR3 sequences, roughly a third found once; its top ten account for roughly a sixth. The sample consisted of cultured PBMCs, taken from culture after CMV antigen stimulation. Every receptor here comes from a human donor in good health (CMV status not recorded). Some clones in this sample may be carry-over from other donors' samples.

This chain links TRBV10-3 with TRBJ2-1; TRBD1 might be the D (6 bases). This CDR3 is 12 amino acids long. V lost 7 bases to trimming and J lost 10 bases, with 14 bases between them. Germline-derived CDR1 and CDR2 are ENHRY and SYGVKD. The CDR3 region is CAIMVQGFEQFF. In DNA, the CDR3 is TGTGCCATCATGGTACAGGGCTTCGAGCAGTTCTTC.

The V gene is TRBV30, the J gene TRBJ2-5; 7 positions agree with TRBD2. V shed 5 bases, J shed 4 bases, and the junction held 13 bases outside the gene matches. The germline V gene encodes CDR1 GTSNPN and CDR2 SVGIG (reference sequence). The CDR3 is 15 amino acids. The CDR3 sequence is CAWGEGSRAGETQYF. The CDR3 bases are TGTGCCTGGGGGGAGGGCTCAAGGGCCGGAGAGACCCAGTACTTC.

V gene TRBV5-1 combines with J gene TRBJ2-1; 9 bases agree with TRBD2. CDR1 and CDR2 (germline): SGHRS, YFSETQ. The V segment lost 4 bases and the J segment 2 bases; nucleotides outside the gene matches: 4. The CDR3 covers 15 residues. The CDR3 DNA follows: TGCGCCAGCAGCCGACTAGCGGAAGCCTACAATGAGCAGTTCTTC. This sequence encodes CASSRLAEAYNEQFF. The whole variable domain, filled in from reference TRBV5-1 and TRBJ2-1, reads KAGVTQTPRYLIKTRGQQVTLSCSPISGHRSVSWYQQTPGQGLQFLFEYFSETQRNKGNFPGRFSGRQFSNSRSEMNVSTLELGDSALYLCASSRLAEAYNEQFFGPGTRLTVL.

This clonotype turned up a few times. The rearrangement uses TRBV12-3 or TRBV12-4 and TRBJ2-1; 13 bases align to TRBD2. Losses at the gene ends were 3 bases for V and 7 bases for J; bases not matched to a gene: 6. The CDR3 runs to 16 residues. The CDR3 coding sequence is TGTGCCAGCAGTTTCCGGACTAGCGGGAGTTCAAATGAGCAGTTCTTC. It is translated as CASSFRTSGSSNEQFF.

The chain links TRBV2 to TRBJ1-4; D is unclear. The CDR3 has 15 residues. V lost 1 base and J 8 bases, leaving 14 bases between the germline ends. Per the germline V gene, CDR1 is SNHLY and CDR2 is FYNNEI. The CDR3 DNA reads TGTGCCAGCAGTGAAGTGTCAAGTGTTTGGGAAAAACTGTTTTTT. Amino acid sequence: CASSEVSSVWEKLFF.

The genes are TRBV28 and TRBJ2-7; 7 bases fit TRBD2. The CDR3 runs to 14 residues. Germline-derived CDR1 and CDR2 are MDHEN and SYDVKM. J lost 4 bases, V lost 2 bases, and 5 bases had no gene match. This CDR3 is CASSLRGVVYEQYV. CDR3 nucleotide sequence: TGTGCCAGCAGTTTACGGGGGGTCGTGTACGAGCAGTACGTC.

This chain links TRBV7-9 with TRBJ2-6, with 11 bases fitting TRBD2. Per the germline V gene, CDR1 is SEHNR and CDR2 is FQNEAQ (reference sequence). V was pared by 2 bases and J by 4 bases, with 10 bases of the junction left unmatched. This CDR3 is 19 amino acids long. CDR3 in amino acids: CASSLTGALAGVGANVLTF. DNA of the CDR3: TGTGCCAGCAGCTTAACAGGTGCACTAGCGGGAGTCGGGGCCAACGTCCTGACTTTC. Full variable domain (outside the CDR3, taken from reference TRBV7-9 and TRBJ2-6): DTGVSQNPRHKITKRGQNVTFRCDPISEHNRLYWYRQTLGQGPEFLTYFQNEAQLEKSRLLSDRFSAERPKGSFSTLEIQRTEQGDSAMYLCASSLTGALAGVGANVLTFGAGSRLTVL.

This clonotype was recorded a few times. CDR3 amino acids: CASSQAGTSGRLGTDTQYF. The CDR3 region has the DNA TGTGCCAGCAGCCAAGCCGGGACTAGCGGGAGGTTGGGCACAGATACGCAGTATTTT. The V gene is TRBV14, the J gene TRBJ2-3; 15 bases line up with TRBD2. The CDR3 contains 19 residues. V lost 1 base and J lost 1; bases outside the gene matches: 6. Germline assignment: CDR1 SGHDN and CDR2 FVKESK.

The chain carries TRBV7-6 and TRBJ2-7; D is possibly TRBD1 (5 bases). Trimming pared 4 bases from V and 1 base from J, leaving 8 bases between. This CDR3 comprises 13 residues. CDR1 is SGHVS and CDR2 is FNYEAQ in the germline V gene. In nucleotides, the CDR3 is TGTGCCAGCAGCTCCAGGGTATCCTACGAGCAGTACTTC. Translating gives CASSSRVSYEQYF.

CDR3 amino acids: CASNLRGAHNEQFF. CDR3 sequence (DNA): TGTGCCAGCAACCTGCGAGGGGCCCACAATGAGCAGTTCTTC. The V gene is TRBV12-3 or TRBV12-4, the J gene TRBJ2-1; D is perhaps TRBD1 or TRBD2 (5 bases each). V gave up 7 bases and J gave up 5 bases, with 15 bases separating them. CDR3 size: 14 residues.

This clonotype was seen a few times. The CDR3 region is CASSQVTRVAFF. CDR3 nucleotides: TGTGCCAGCAGTCAAGTCACCAGGGTAGCTTTCTTT. V gene TRBV28 combines with J gene TRBJ1-1; D is perhaps TRBD1 (5 bases). This CDR3 contains 12 residues. Germline assignment: CDR1 MDHEN and CDR2 SYDVKM. V lost 5 bases and J lost 10, with 14 bases in between.

The chain joins TRBV29-1 to TRBJ2-1; 9 bases map to TRBD2. Germline CDR1 is SQVTM and CDR2 is ANQGSEA. The CDR3 has 14 residues. V lost 7 bases, J lost 5 bases, and 9 bases stayed unmatched. In DNA form, the CDR3 reads TGCAGCGGATCAGTAGCGGGAGACCACAATGAGCAGTTCTTC. This encodes CSGSVAGDHNEQFF.

This sequence joins TRBV2 and TRBJ1-1; D might be TRBD1 (6 bases). The ends were cut back, 8 bases at V and 0 bases at J, with 16 bases in the middle. This CDR3 is built from 15 residues. Germline CDR1 is SNHLY and CDR2 is FYNNEI. CDR3 coding DNA: TGTGCCAGCCTACAGGGCCACTACATGAACACTGAAGCTTTCTTT. Residues: CASLQGHYMNTEAFF.

This clonotype was seen a handful of times. V is TRBV2 and J is TRBJ2-3, with 7 bases that match TRBD1. Per germline, CDR1 SNHLY and CDR2 FYNNEI. CDR3 length: 13 residues. The junction had 0 bases not matched to a gene; V was cut back by 2 bases and J by 4 bases. DNA for the CDR3: TGTGCCAGCAGTGAAAGGGGGCCAGATACGCAGTATTTT. This sequence encodes CASSERGPDTQYF.

This clonotype was seen many times. The V call is TRBV27, the J call TRBJ1-1, with 8 bases identical to TRBD1. Germline V gene lookup returns CDR1 MNHEY and CDR2 SMNVEV (reference sequence). With 4 bases clipped from V and 3 bases from J, the junction kept 4 bases outside the gene matches. The CDR3 is made up of 14 amino acids. The CDR3 DNA sequence: TGTGCCAGCAGTTCCACAGGGGGGGACACTGAAGCTTTCTTT. This gives the protein CASSSTGGDTEAFF.

This chain links TRBV12-3 or TRBV12-4 with TRBJ1-5; the D gene is possibly TRBD1 (6 bases). There are 15 residues in the CDR3. Trimming cost V 1 base and J 6 bases, with 13 bases left between them. The CDR3 DNA sequence: TGTGCCAGCAGTTTAGGCGGGGGCCGGGCTCAGCCCCAGCATTTT. As protein: CASSLGGGRAQPQHF.

This clonotype was detected many times. The rearrangement joins TRBV6-2 or TRBV6-3 to TRBJ2-1; 8 nucleotides align to TRBD2. This CDR3 contains 16 residues. Germline V lookup: CDR1 MNHEY, CDR2 SVGEGT. The J segment lost 6 bases and the V segment lost 7 bases, leaving 14 bases of the junction unmatched. The CDR3, as DNA: TGTGCCAGCACCAGAGCCGGGACTAGGGGATTCAATGAGCAGTTCTTC. This gives the protein CASTRAGTRGFNEQFF.

The chain couples TRBV7-2 to TRBJ2-1, with 8 bases aligning to TRBD1. The CDR3 contains 15 residues. Germline V gene data show CDR1 as SGHTA and CDR2 as FQGNSA. V trimming: 5 bases; J trimming: 4 bases; junction bases outside the gene matches: 7. Written as DNA, the CDR3 is TGTGCCAGCAGCCTCCAGGACAGGGATTACAATGAGCAGTTCTTC. This encodes CASSLQDRDYNEQFF. Looking up the rest from reference TRBV7-2 and TRBJ2-1 gives the full variable domain: GAGVSQSPSNKVTEKGKDVELRCDPISGHTALYWYRQSLGQGLEFLIYFQGNSAPDKSGLPSDRFSAERTGGSVSTLTIQRTQQEDSAVYLCASSLQDRDYNEQFFGPGTRLTVL.

The rearrangement joins TRBV6-2 or TRBV6-3 to TRBJ2-1; unclear D gene. The CDR3 consists of 16 residues. V dropped 2 bases and J dropped 0 bases, with 11 bases sitting between them. In germline, CDR1 is MNHEY, CDR2 SVGEGT. In DNA form, the CDR3 reads TGTGCCAGCAGTTACCCCGGCAGCCTCTCCTACAATGAGCAGTTCTTC. Translating gives CASSYPGSLSYNEQFF.

The genes are TRBV19 and TRBJ1-5, with D uncertain. CDR3 size: 15 residues. Germline CDR1 reads LNHDA; CDR2 reads SQIVND (reference sequence). Between the trimmed V and J ends, which lost 2 bases and 2 bases, there was a span of 10 bases. The CDR3 loop reads CASSISWAGNQPQHF. CDR3 coding DNA: TGTGCCAGTAGTATATCTTGGGCGGGCAATCAGCCCCAGCATTTT.

The CDR3: CASSLVSQPSTDTQYF. CDR3 DNA: TGTGCCAGCAGCTTGGTGAGCCAACCCAGCACAGATACGCAGTATTTT. This chain links TRBV5-4 with TRBJ2-3; D unclear. CDR1 is SGHNT, CDR2 YYREEE, per germline (reference sequence). V was clipped by 0 bases and J by 0 bases, with 11 bases between them. The length of the CDR3 is 16 residues.

In this sample, this clonotype turned up a few times. V gene TRBV11-2 combines with J gene TRBJ2-5; D is undetermined. CDR1 and CDR2 from the germline V gene are SGHAT and FQNNGV. CDR3 length equals 16 residues. With 6 bases removed from V and 3 bases from J, the gap between germline ends came to 20 bases. The CDR3 sequence is CASRPPLFLTEETQYF. For the CDR3, the DNA is TGTGCCAGCAGGCCCCCCCTCTTTTTGACTGAAGAGACCCAGTACTTC.

The rearrangement uses TRBV7-2 and TRBJ1-1, with D possibly matching TRBD1 (6 bases). Trimming took 5 bases from V and 6 from J, leaving 10 bases between them. The V gene's germline CDR1 is SGHTA and CDR2 FQGNSA. This CDR3 has 12 amino acids. The CDR3 loop reads CASSPRTAEAFF. Written as DNA, the CDR3 is TGTGCCAGCAGCCCGCGGACAGCTGAAGCTTTCTTT.

The rearrangement joins TRBV7-2 to TRBJ2-1, with 14 bases matching TRBD2. The ends lost 5 bases at V and 5 bases at J; junction bases unmatched: 8. Germline loops: CDR1 SGHTA, CDR2 FQGNSA. There are 17 residues in the CDR3. CDR3 coding DNA: TGTGCCAGCAGCACTGGAGGGACTAGCGGGGGAAACAATGAGCAGTTCTTC. It encodes CASSTGGTSGGNNEQFF.

This clonotype appeared a single time. The chain is built from TRBV20-1 and TRBJ2-3; D is unresolved. The germline V gene encodes CDR1 DFQATT and CDR2 SNEGSKA (reference sequence). This CDR3 has 14 amino acids. Deletions cut 6 bases from V and 0 bases from J, with 13 bases between. CDR3 amino acids: CSAERAQSTDTQYF. DNA for the CDR3: TGCAGTGCCGAACGGGCGCAGAGCACAGATACGCAGTATTTT.

This clonotype was seen many times. V usage is TRBV12-3 or TRBV12-4 and J usage is TRBJ2-5; 10 bases fit TRBD1. J gave up 3 bases and V 5 bases, and 6 bases lay outside the gene matches. The CDR3 spans 15 residues. The CDR3, as DNA: TGTGCCAGCAGTCGGCGAGGGACAGGGGAAGAGACCCAGTACTTC. Its translation: CASSRRGTGEETQYF.

This clonotype appeared many times. The chain links TRBV7-2 to TRBJ2-2, with 8 bases fitting TRBD2. This CDR3 has 13 residues. Germline loops: CDR1 SGHTA, CDR2 FQGNSA. V was pared by 8 bases and J by 6 bases, with 5 bases of the junction left unmatched. The chain's CDR3 is CASSGGMAGELFF. In DNA, the CDR3 is TGTGCCAGCTCGGGGGGGATGGCCGGGGAGCTGTTTTTT.

The rearrangement uses TRBV6-2 or TRBV6-3 and TRBJ2-2, with TRBD2 matching over 11 bases. This CDR3 is built from 16 residues. V lost 5 bases and J lost 3; bases outside the gene matches: 5. Germline CDR1 MNHEY, CDR2 SVGEGT. The CDR3 DNA follows: TGTGCCAGCAGTGACCAACTAGCGGGAGACACCGGGGAGCTGTTTTTT. Residues: CASSDQLAGDTGELFF.

This clonotype was observed a handful of times. CDR3 nucleotide sequence: TGTGCCAGCAGCGGCCGACCGGGACAGGGACTCCATGAGCAGTTCTTC. This sequence encodes CASSGRPGQGLHEQFF. The chain uses TRBV12-3 or TRBV12-4 and TRBJ2-1; TRBD1 aligns across 9 bases. This CDR3 has 16 residues. The junction had 14 bases not matched to a gene; V was cut back by 6 bases and J by 8 bases.